This T cell receptor (beta chain) was profiled in a study of T-cell memory formation after mild COVID-19. TCRdb independently ran MiXCR on the 5' RACE reads; one entry per CDR3 protein. The sample contains roughly 200,000 distinct CDR3 sequences, roughly 17% of which appear only once. With V trimmed by 3 bases and J by 6 bases, 13 bases remained unmatched. The germline gives CDR1 DFQATT, CDR2 SNEGSKA (reference sequence). The CDR3 is 16 residues long. This clonotype was counted only a few times. The clonotype comes from an adult woman who had mild COVID-19 (a few samples of this study predate the infection). Cell type and time point are not known. The J gene is TRBJ2-1, the V gene TRBV20-1; 8 nucleotides align to TRBD2. The material sequenced was PBMCs or a T cell subset sorted from them (not recorded which). The CDR3 nucleotides read TGCAGTGCTAGGACCCATAGCGGGAACACCATCAATGAGCAGTTCTTC. Translated, it gives CSARTHSGNTINEQFF.